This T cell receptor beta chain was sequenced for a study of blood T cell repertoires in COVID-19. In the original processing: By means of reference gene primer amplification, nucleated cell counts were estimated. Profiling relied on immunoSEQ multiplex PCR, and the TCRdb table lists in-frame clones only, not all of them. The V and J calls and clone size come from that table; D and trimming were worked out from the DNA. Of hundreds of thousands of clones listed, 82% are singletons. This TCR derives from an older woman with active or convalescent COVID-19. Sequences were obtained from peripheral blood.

The CDR3 here is CASSLRTGFQQPQHF. The CDR3 DNA is TGTGCCAGCAGCCTCCGGACAGGGTTTCAGCAGCCCCAGCATTTT. V usage is TRBV5-6 and J usage is TRBJ1-5, with TRBD1 identical over 8 bases. Trimming at V came to 4 bases and at J to 7 bases, leaving 10 bases not matched to a gene. Germline CDR1 is SGHDT and CDR2 is YYEEEE. The CDR3 consists of 15 residues.